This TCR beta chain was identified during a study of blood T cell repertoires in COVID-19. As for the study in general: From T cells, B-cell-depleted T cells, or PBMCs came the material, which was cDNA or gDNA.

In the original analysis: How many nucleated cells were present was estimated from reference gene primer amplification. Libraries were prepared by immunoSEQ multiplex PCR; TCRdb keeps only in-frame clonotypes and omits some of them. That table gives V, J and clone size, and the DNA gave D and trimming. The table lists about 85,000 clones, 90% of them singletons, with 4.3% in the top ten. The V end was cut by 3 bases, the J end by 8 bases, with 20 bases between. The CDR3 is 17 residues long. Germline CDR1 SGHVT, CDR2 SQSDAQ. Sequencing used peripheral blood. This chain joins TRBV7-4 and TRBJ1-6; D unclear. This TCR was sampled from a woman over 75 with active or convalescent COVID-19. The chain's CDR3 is CASSFHPGEVIYSPLHF. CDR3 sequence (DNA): TGTGCCAGCAGCTTCCACCCCGGGGAGGTAATCTATTCACCCCTCCACTTT. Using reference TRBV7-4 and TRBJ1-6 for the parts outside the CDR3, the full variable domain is GAGVSQSPRYKVAKRGRDVALRCDSISGHVTLYWYRQTLGQGSEVLTYSQSDAQRDKSGRPSGRFSAERPERSVSTLKIQRTEQGDSAVYLCASSFHPGEVIYSPLHFGNGTRLTVT.